This passage covers 25 T cell receptor beta chains from one sample sequenced in a study of Ad26.COV2.S vaccination and SARS-CoV-2 variants. Repertoires were generated with immunoSEQ multiplex PCR, while TCRdb's copy carries only in-frame clones and drops some. The sample shows some 520,000 clones, roughly 89% of them seen only once. Sample treatment: about 20 received Ad26.COV2.S at low or high dose, single or two shots; 5 received placebo; per-sample allocation not given. It was on day 63 after the first vaccine or placebo injection that samples were taken. The sample was peripheral blood, taken in a trial of Ad26.COV2.S vaccine versus placebo. Source of these receptors: a person between 18 and 65 years old who received the Ad26.COV2.S COVID-19 vaccine or a placebo.

This chain joins TRBV5-1 and TRBJ1-3; 9 bases match TRBD1. V lost 4 bases to trimming and J lost 3 bases; unmatched junction nucleotides: 2. This CDR3 region has 14 residues. Germline V gene lookup returns CDR1 SGHRS and CDR2 YFSETQ. The DNA of the CDR3 is TGCGCCAGCAGCCCGACAGGGGGTGGAAACACCATATATTTT. Its protein is CASSPTGGGNTIYF. Full variable domain (rest looked up from reference TRBV5-1 and TRBJ1-3): KAGVTQTPRYLIKTRGQQVTLSCSPISGHRSVSWYQQTPGQGLQFLFEYFSETQRNKGNFPGRFSGRQFSNSRSEMNVSTLELGDSALYLCASSPTGGGNTIYFGEGSWLTVV.

This chain links TRBV29-1 with TRBJ2-1, with D maybe TRBD1 (6 bases). The germline CDR1 and CDR2 sequences are SQVTM and ANQGSEA. The CDR3 runs to 14 residues. Trimming took 3 bases from V and 3 from J, leaving 12 bases between them. CDR3 amino acids: CSVEPQQGYNEQFF. DNA for the CDR3: TGCAGCGTTGAGCCCCAACAGGGCTACAATGAGCAGTTCTTC.

In this sample, this clone turned up a few times. The chain joins TRBV7-9 to TRBJ2-1; TRBD2 matches 13 bases. The CDR3 totals 18 residues. CDR1 is SEHNR and CDR2 is FQNEAQ in the germline V gene (reference sequence). J gave up 5 bases and V 0 bases, and 7 bases lay outside the gene matches. CDR3 amino acids: CASSLAGTSGKGNNEQFF. The CDR3 bases are TGTGCCAGCAGCTTAGCGGGGACTAGCGGGAAAGGTAACAATGAGCAGTTCTTC.

The table lists this clone with a count of one. This rearrangement joins TRBV7-2 to TRBJ2-2; D may match TRBD1 or TRBD2 (5 bases each). The CDR3 contains 15 residues. The V and J ends lost 5 bases and 7 bases respectively, with 17 bases between them. The germline CDR1 and CDR2 sequences are SGHTA and FQGNSA. For the CDR3, the DNA is TGTGCCAGCAGCCAAGACAGAAGGAGGTACGGGGAGCTGTTTTTT. Translation: CASSQDRRRYGELFF.

The DNA for the CDR3 is TGTGCCAGCGCCCAGGGTCAGCATAATTCACCCCTCCACTTT. Translation gives CASAQGQHNSPLHF. V gene TRBV6-6 combines with J gene TRBJ1-6; tentative D call: TRBD1 (5 bases). CDR1 is MNHNY and CDR2 is SVGAGI in the germline V gene (reference sequence). The CDR3 runs 14 residues. V lost 8 bases, J lost 5 bases, and 13 bases lay in between.

This chain joins TRBV7-2 and TRBJ1-5; 7 bases align to TRBD1. This CDR3 region has 14 residues. J gave up 6 bases and V 5 bases, and 7 bases lay outside the gene matches. Per the germline V gene, CDR1 is SGHTA and CDR2 is FQGNSA. The CDR3 here is CASSHRGGSQPQHF. In DNA form, the CDR3 reads TGTGCCAGCAGCCACAGGGGTGGGTCTCAGCCCCAGCATTTT.

The V gene is TRBV27, the J gene TRBJ2-5; D gene uncertain. Trimming took off 6 bases at V and 1 base at J, with 9 bases between the two ends. The germline CDR1 and CDR2 sequences are MNHEY and SMNVEV (reference sequence). The CDR3 is 13 amino acids. The DNA for the CDR3 is TGTGCCAGCAGACATGGATCCCAAGAGACCCAGTACTTC. This sequence encodes CASRHGSQETQYF.

The V and J genes are TRBV7-2 and TRBJ1-1; perhaps TRBD1 as D (5 bases). Germline CDR1 SGHTA, CDR2 FQGNSA. V was clipped by 7 bases and J by 1 base, with 10 bases between them. The CDR3 extends over 13 amino acids. As DNA, the CDR3 is TGTGCCAGCACCTCTGACAGGAACACTGAAGCTTTCTTT. Its translation is CASTSDRNTEAFF.

The chain joins TRBV3-1 (or the pseudogene TRBV3-2) to TRBJ1-5; D remains unclear. Trimming removed 4 bases from V and 3 bases from J, with 19 bases in between. The CDR3 is 17 amino acids. Germline V lookup: CDR1 LGHDT, CDR2 YNNKEL (reference sequence). The CDR3 DNA is TGTGCCAGCAGCCCACCCGCGTACCACCCCTCCAATCAGCCCCAGCATTTT. Protein product: CASSPPAYHPSNQPQHF.

The table lists this clone with a count of one. V and J are TRBV15 and TRBJ1-1; possible D gene TRBD1, 5 bases. Germline V lookup: CDR1 LNHNV, CDR2 YYDKDF (reference sequence). V dropped 1 base and J dropped 8 bases, with 11 bases sitting between them. There are 13 residues in the CDR3. The CDR3 protein is CATSRVLGGEAFF. In DNA form, the CDR3 reads TGTGCCACCAGCAGAGTCCTCGGGGGAGAAGCTTTCTTT.

This clone showed up just once. V is TRBV11-3 and J is TRBJ2-2; a possible D gene is TRBD2 (5 bases). The V and J ends lost 5 bases and 5 bases respectively, with 21 bases between them. Germline loops: CDR1 SGHNT, CDR2 YENEEA. The CDR3 sequence is 17 residues long. CDR3 sequence reads: CASSPNPARPGTGELFF. In DNA, the CDR3 is TGTGCCAGCAGCCCTAACCCCGCTAGACCGGGAACCGGGGAGCTGTTTTTT.

The chain is built from TRBV13 and TRBJ2-5; D call uncertain. This CDR3 contains 13 residues. Per the germline V gene, CDR1 is PRHDT and CDR2 is FYEKMQ (reference sequence). V was shortened by 0 bases and J by 5 bases, with 7 bases between the two germline ends. DNA for the CDR3: TGTGCCAGCAGCTTAGGCAGGCGCGAGACCCAGTACTTC. Its translation: CASSLGRRETQYF. Supplemented by reference TRBV13 and TRBJ2-5, the full variable domain reads AAGVIQSPRHLIKEKRETATLKCYPIPRHDTVYWYQQGPGQDPQFLISFYEKMQSDKGSIPDRFSAQQFSDYHSELNMSSLELGDSALYFCASSLGRRETQYFGPGTRLLVL.

The rearrangement uses TRBV24-1 and TRBJ2-3; no definite D call. CDR3 length: 13 amino acids. Germline V gene lookup returns CDR1 KGHDR and CDR2 SFDVKD. V lost 6 bases and J 8 bases, leaving 14 bases between the germline ends. The CDR3 bases are TGTGCCACCAGTTCCAATAGGGCCGCTACGCAGTATTTT. Translation: CATSSNRAATQYF.

This sequence joins TRBV7-3 and TRBJ2-2, with D hard to call. This CDR3 contains 14 residues. The ends were cut back, 4 bases at V and 6 bases at J, with 12 bases in the middle. Germline-derived CDR1 and CDR2 are SGHTA and FQGTGA. The CDR3 DNA sequence: TGTGCCAGCAGCTCAGCCGGTGCCTCCGGGGAGCTGTTTTTT. Protein: CASSSAGASGELFF.

The chain combines TRBV19 with TRBJ2-2; 13 bases line up with TRBD2. This CDR3 comprises 14 residues. The V and J ends lost 9 bases and 6 bases, in that order; junction bases with no gene match: 4. Germline V lookup: CDR1 LNHDA, CDR2 SQIVND (reference sequence). The CDR3 DNA reads TGTGCCAGCAGGGGACTAGCGGGACCCGGGGAGCTGTTTTTT. This sequence encodes CASRGLAGPGELFF. Full variable domain (remainder filled in from reference TRBV19 and TRBJ2-2): DGGITQSPKYLFRKEGQNVTLSCEQNLNHDAMYWYRQDPGQGLRLIYYSQIVNDFQKGDIAEGYSVSREKKESFPLTVTSAQKNPTAFYLCASRGLAGPGELFFGEGSRLTVL.

The chain uses TRBV7-9 and TRBJ2-5, with TRBD1 matching over 8 bases. Trimming at V came to 5 bases and at J to 13 bases, leaving 9 bases not matched to a gene. The CDR3 has 12 residues. Germline CDR1 reads SEHNR; CDR2 reads FQNEAQ (reference sequence). The CDR3 DNA sequence: TGTGCCAGCAGCGGCGGGACAGGCCCCAGGTACTTC. Protein: CASSGGTGPRYF.

The chain joins TRBV9 to TRBJ2-1; no definite D call. The V end lost 0 bases, the J end lost 9 bases, and 13 bases lay between the germline ends. Germline V gives CDR1 SGDLS, CDR2 YYNGEE. This CDR3 contains 14 residues. CDR3 in DNA: TGTGCCAGCAGCGTAGCTCTGACGATCTGTGAGCAGTTCTTC. Translating gives CASSVALTICEQFF.

The chain recombines TRBV7-2 with TRBJ2-3; TRBD2 aligns across 10 bases. CDR3 length equals 15 residues. Germline V CDR1 and CDR2: SGHTA, FQGNSA. V dropped 5 bases and J dropped 6; count of bases not matched to a gene: 8. The CDR3 sequence is CASSPSSGRPDTQYF. The CDR3 nucleotides are TGTGCCAGCAGCCCATCTAGCGGGAGACCTGATACGCAGTATTTT.

This clone was seen a single time. The rearrangement links TRBV5-6 to TRBJ1-2, with a tentative D call TRBD1 (5 bases). V lost 5 bases to trimming and J lost 4 bases, with 15 bases between them. The CDR3 is 14 residues long. Germline loops: CDR1 SGHDT, CDR2 YYEEEE. The CDR3 DNA is TGTGCCAGCAGTAAGGGGAAAAACCTCTATGGCTACACCTTC. Amino acids: CASSKGKNLYGYTF.

The chain employs TRBV5-4 and TRBJ2-7; D is possibly TRBD1 (6 bases). Deletions cut 6 bases from V and 0 bases from J, with 25 bases between. Germline V CDR1 and CDR2: SGHNT, YYREEE (reference sequence). This CDR3 region has 18 residues. The CDR3 DNA is TGTGCCAGCACCCCCAGACGTTCGGGACAATCAAACTCCTACGAGCAGTACTTC. Amino acid sequence: CASTPRRSGQSNSYEQYF.

The chain links TRBV20-1 to TRBJ1-4; weak D call: TRBD1 (5 bases). Between the trimmed V and J ends, which lost 3 bases and 5 bases, there was a span of 13 bases. The germline V gene encodes CDR1 DFQATT and CDR2 SNEGSKA (reference sequence). CDR3 length: 14 residues. The CDR3 DNA sequence: TGCAGTGCTAGTAATACGGGGCTGAATGAAAAACTGTTTTTT. Its translation is CSASNTGLNEKLFF.

The chain has TRBV4-1 and TRBJ2-1; D gene uncertain. Germline loops: CDR1 MGHRA, CDR2 YSYEKL. Trimming pared 0 bases from V and 2 bases from J, leaving 5 bases between. The CDR3 has 14 amino acids. The CDR3 DNA sequence: TGCGCCAGCAGCCAAGATTCGGCCTACAATGAGCAGTTCTTC. Residues: CASSQDSAYNEQFF.

The gene calls are TRBV7-8 and TRBJ2-3; 16 bases align to TRBD2. Trimming took 0 bases from V and 1 from J; bases not matched to a gene: 7. CDR3 length: 20 residues. CDR1 and CDR2 (germline): SGHVS, FQNEAQ. CDR3 protein: CASSLALLGLAGGGTDTQYF. The CDR3 region has the DNA TGTGCCAGCAGCTTAGCGCTTCTGGGACTAGCGGGAGGGGGCACAGATACGCAGTATTTT.

This clone was observed once. This chain links TRBV29-1 with TRBJ1-3; 11 bases fit TRBD1. The CDR3 is made up of 15 amino acids. The J segment lost 0 bases and the V segment lost 6 bases, leaving 4 bases of the junction unmatched. Germline loops: CDR1 SQVTM, CDR2 ANQGSEA. CDR3 DNA: TGCAGCGTCAGGACAGGGGGCGCCTCTGGAAACACCATATATTTT. As protein: CSVRTGGASGNTIYF.

The chain couples TRBV7-8 to TRBJ2-7; 7 positions match TRBD2. This CDR3 has 15 residues. Germline V gene sequence: CDR1 SGHVS, CDR2 FQNEAQ. V lost 5 bases, J lost 3 bases, and 10 bases stayed unmatched. The CDR3 DNA follows: TGTGCCAGCAGCCGCTCTGGCGGGAGTAGCTACGAGCAGTACTTC. The encoded protein is CASSRSGGSSYEQYF.